This section outlines one T cell receptor beta chain sequence together with its context. Antigen unknown. MiXCR was run by TCRdb on the reads, yielding one entry per CDR3 protein. The table includes 340,000 or so distinct CDR3 sequences, around 25% detected once. This entry is derived from a study of T cell repertoires in cytomegalovirus infection. At the level of the study: From public TCR beta signatures came an indication of both CMV infection and matching HLA type. Study-level findings and limits: Cumulative public TCR beta family frequency identified carriers of CMV plus the relevant HLA.

V was pared by 8 bases and J by 0 bases, with 13 bases between. Germline lookup yields CDR1 KGHSH and CDR2 LQKENI. The CDR3 extends over 14 amino acids. This clonotype was obtained from a human donor in good health (CMV status not recorded). Some clones in this sample may be carry-over from other donors' samples. This rearrangement joins TRBV18 to TRBJ1-1, with TRBD1 as a possible D gene (6 bases). The material was cultured PBMCs, obtained from culture after CMV antigen stimulation. CDR3 region: CASRPGEVNTEAFF. The CDR3, as DNA: TGTGCCAGCCGTCCAGGGGAGGTGAACACTGAAGCTTTCTTT.